The TCR beta chain under discussion was sequenced for a study of blood T cells in healthy people across ages. Study information: Through template switching, about one barcoded beta molecule was captured per two T cells, as measured in model experiments. Study conclusions and caveats: Across the age range, TCR beta diversity per million T cells fell in a roughly linear way.

This clonotype was observed a few times. The antigen remains unidentified. This CDR3 contains 15 residues. Trimming took off 7 bases at V and 4 bases at J, with 17 bases between the two ends. CDR1 is MGHRA and CDR2 is YSYEKL in the germline V gene. A second PCR, run for about 7 to 11 cycles, used a sample-barcoded 5' primer plus a J-beta primer mix. In TCRdb, the 5' RACE reads were re-called with MiXCR into one record per CDR3 protein. Of 1.8 million or so distinct CDR3 sequences in the sample, around 42% were seen once. No fewer than 5 micrograms of total RNA were isolated from every sample. The TCR was taken from a human donor in good health. Sequences were obtained from blood. The chain carries TRBV4-1 and TRBJ2-1; a weak D match, TRBD2 (6 bases). Here the CDR3 reads CASTLTFGGYNEQFF. Written as DNA, the CDR3 is TGCGCCAGCACCCTTACTTTCGGGGGTTACAATGAGCAGTTCTTC.